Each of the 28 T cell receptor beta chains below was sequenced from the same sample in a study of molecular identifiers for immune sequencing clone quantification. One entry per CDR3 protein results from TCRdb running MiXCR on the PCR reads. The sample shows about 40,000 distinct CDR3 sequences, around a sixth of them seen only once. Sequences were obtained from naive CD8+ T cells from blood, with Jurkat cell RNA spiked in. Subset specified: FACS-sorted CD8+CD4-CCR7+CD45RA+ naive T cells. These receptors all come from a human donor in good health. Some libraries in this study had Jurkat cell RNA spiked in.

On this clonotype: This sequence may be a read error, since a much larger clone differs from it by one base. The CDR3 protein is CASGEWMGAEAFF. The CDR3 DNA reads TGTGCCAGCGGTGAATGGATGGGCGCTGAAGCTTTCTTT. This sequence joins TRBV12-3 or TRBV12-4 and TRBJ1-1, with D hard to call. The CDR3 contains 13 residues. Trimming took 8 bases from V and 6 from J, leaving 16 bases between them.

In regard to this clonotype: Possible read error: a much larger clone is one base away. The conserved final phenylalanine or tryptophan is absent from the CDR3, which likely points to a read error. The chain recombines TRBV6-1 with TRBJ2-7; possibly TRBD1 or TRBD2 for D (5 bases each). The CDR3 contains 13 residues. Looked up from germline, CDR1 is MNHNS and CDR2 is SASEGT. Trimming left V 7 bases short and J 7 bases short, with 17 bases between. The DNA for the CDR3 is TGTGCCAGCACGTATACCGGGGCGACTGAGCAGTACCTC. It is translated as CASTYTGATEQYL.

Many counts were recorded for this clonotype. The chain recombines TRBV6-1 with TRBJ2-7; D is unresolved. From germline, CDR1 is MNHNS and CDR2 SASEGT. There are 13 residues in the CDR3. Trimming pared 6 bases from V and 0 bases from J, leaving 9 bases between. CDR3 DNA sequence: TGTGCCAGCAGCTTAGAGAGCTCCTACGAGCAGTACTTC. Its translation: CASSLESSYEQYF.

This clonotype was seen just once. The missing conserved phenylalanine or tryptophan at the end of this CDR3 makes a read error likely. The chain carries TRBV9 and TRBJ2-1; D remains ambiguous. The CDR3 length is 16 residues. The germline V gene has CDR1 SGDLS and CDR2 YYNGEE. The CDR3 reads CVSSVVPRNSYNEQFL. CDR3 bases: TGTGTCAGCAGCGTAGTTCCAAGAAACTCCTACAATGAGCAGTTCCTC.

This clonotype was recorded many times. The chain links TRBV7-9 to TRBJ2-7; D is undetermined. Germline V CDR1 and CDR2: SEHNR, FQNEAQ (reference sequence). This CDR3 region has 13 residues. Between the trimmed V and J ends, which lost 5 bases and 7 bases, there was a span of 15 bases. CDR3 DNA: TGTGCCAGCAGCCTGACCCTGTTTCCTGAGCAGTACTTC. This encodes CASSLTLFPEQYF.

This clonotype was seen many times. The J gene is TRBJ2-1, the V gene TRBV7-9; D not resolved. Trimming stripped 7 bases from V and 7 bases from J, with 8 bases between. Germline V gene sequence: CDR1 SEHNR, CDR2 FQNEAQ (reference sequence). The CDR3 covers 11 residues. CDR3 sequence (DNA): TGTGCCAGCAATTGGGGAAATGAGCAGTTCTTC. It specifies CASNWGNEQFF.

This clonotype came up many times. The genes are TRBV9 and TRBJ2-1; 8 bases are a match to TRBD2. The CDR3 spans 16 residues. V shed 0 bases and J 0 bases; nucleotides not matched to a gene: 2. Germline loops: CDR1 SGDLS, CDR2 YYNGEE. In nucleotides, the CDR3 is TGTGCCAGCAGCGTAGCGGGGGGGAGCTCCTACAATGAGCAGTTCTTC. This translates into CASSVAGGSSYNEQFF.

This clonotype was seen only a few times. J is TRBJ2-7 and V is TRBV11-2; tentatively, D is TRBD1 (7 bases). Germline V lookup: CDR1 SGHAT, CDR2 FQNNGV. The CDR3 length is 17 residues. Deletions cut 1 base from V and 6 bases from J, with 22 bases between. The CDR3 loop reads CASSLGWAGQTGPEQYF. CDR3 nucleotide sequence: TGTGCCAGCAGCTTAGGCTGGGCGGGACAGACGGGCCCCGAGCAGTACTTC.

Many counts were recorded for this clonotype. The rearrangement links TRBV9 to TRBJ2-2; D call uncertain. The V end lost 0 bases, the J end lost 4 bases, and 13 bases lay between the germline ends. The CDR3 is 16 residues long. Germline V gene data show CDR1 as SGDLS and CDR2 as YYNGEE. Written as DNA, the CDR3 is TGTGCCAGCAGCGTAGGGGCCAGTCCTTTCACCGGGGAGCTGTTTTTT. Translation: CASSVGASPFTGELFF.

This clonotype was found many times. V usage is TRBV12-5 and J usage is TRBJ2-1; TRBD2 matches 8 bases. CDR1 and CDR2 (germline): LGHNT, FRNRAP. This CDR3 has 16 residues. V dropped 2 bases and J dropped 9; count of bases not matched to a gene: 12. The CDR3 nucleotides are TGTGCTAGTGGTTTGTTACCCGGGACTAGGATCGTTGAGCAGTTCTTC. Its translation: CASGLLPGTRIVEQFF.

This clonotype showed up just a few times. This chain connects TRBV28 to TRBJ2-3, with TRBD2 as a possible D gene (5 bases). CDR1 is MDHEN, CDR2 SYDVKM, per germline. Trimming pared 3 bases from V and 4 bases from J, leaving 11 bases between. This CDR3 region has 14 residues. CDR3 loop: CASSFGGPPDTQYF. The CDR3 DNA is TGTGCCAGCAGTTTTGGCGGGCCCCCAGATACGCAGTATTTT.

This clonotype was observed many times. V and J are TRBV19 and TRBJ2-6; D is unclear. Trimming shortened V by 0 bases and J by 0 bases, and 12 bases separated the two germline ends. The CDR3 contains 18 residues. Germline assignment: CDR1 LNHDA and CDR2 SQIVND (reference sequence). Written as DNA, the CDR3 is TGTGCCAGTAGTATAGATCTATACATCCACTCTGGGGCCAACGTCCTGACTTTC. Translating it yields CASSIDLYIHSGANVLTF.

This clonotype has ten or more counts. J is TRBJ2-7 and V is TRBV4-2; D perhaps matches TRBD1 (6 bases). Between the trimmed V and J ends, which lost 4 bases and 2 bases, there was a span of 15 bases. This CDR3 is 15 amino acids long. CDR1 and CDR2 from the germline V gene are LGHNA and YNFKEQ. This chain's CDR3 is CASSPGQFLTYEQYF. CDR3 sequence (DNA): TGTGCCAGCAGCCCTGGACAGTTCCTTACCTACGAGCAGTACTTC.

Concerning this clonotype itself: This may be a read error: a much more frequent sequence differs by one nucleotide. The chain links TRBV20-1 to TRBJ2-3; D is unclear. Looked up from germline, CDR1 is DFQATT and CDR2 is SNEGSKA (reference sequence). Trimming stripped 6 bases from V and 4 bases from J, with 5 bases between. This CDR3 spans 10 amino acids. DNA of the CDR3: TGCAGTGCCGAAGCAGATACGCAGTATTTT. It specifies CSAEADTQYF.

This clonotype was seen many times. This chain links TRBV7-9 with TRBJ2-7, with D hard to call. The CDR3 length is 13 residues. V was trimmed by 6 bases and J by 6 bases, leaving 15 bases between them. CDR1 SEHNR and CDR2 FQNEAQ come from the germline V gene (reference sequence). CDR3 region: CASSLDGLLEQYF. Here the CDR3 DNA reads TGTGCCAGCAGTCTTGACGGTTTACTCGAGCAGTACTTC. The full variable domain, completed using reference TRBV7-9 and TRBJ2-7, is DTGVSQNPRHKITKRGQNVTFRCDPISEHNRLYWYRQTLGQGPEFLTYFQNEAQLEKSRLLSDRFSAERPKGSFSTLEIQRTEQGDSAMYLCASSLDGLLEQYFGPGTRLTVT.

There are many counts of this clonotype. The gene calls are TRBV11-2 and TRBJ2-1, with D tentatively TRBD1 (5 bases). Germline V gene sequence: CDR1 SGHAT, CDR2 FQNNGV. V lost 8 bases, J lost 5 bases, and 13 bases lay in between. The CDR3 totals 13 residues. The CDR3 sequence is CASLGVRNNEQFF. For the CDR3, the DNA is TGTGCCAGCTTAGGGGTCCGGAACAATGAGCAGTTCTTC. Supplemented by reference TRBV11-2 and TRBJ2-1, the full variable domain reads EAGVAQSPRYKIIEKRQSVAFWCNPISGHATLYWYQQILGQGPKLLIQFQNNGVVDDSQLPKDRFSAERLKGVDSTLKIQPAKLEDSAVYLCASLGVRNNEQFFGPGTRLTVL.

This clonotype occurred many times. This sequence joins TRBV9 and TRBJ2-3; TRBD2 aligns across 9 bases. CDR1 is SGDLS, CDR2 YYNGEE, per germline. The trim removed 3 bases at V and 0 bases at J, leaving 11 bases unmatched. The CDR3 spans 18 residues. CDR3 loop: CASSGTSGLGGSTDTQYF. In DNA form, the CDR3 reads TGTGCCAGCAGCGGAACTAGCGGGCTGGGGGGAAGCACAGATACGCAGTATTTT.

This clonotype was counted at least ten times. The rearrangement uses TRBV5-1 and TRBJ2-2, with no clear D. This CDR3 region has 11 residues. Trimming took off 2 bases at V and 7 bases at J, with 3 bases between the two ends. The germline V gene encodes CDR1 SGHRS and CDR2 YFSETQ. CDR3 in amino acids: CASSFSGELFF. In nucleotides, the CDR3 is TGCGCCAGCAGCTTCAGCGGGGAGCTGTTTTTT.

CDR3 protein: CASSLIPTGNYYGYTF. The CDR3, as DNA: TGTGCCAGCAGTCTAATCCCCACAGGGAATTACTATGGCTACACCTTC. The V and J genes are TRBV28 and TRBJ1-2; D possibly corresponds to TRBD1 (6 bases). The CDR3 totals 16 residues. The V end was cut by 5 bases, the J end by 3 bases, with 19 bases between. Germline V lookup: CDR1 MDHEN, CDR2 SYDVKM.

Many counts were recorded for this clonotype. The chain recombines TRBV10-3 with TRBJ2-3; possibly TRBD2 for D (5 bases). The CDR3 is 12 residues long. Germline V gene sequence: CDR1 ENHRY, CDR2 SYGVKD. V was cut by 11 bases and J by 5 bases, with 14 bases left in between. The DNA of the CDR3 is TGTGCCTCAACCGAGGGCTTAGATACGCAGTATTTT. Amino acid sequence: CASTEGLDTQYF.

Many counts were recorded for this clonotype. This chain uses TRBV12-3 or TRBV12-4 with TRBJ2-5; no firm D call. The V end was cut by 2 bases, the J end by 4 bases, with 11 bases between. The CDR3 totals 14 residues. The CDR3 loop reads CASSLTGVRETQYF. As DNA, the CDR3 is TGTGCCAGCAGTTTAACTGGGGTTCGAGAGACCCAGTACTTC.

CDR3 coding DNA: TGTGCCAGCAGCCGGGGGGGAGGTCTGTGGGTTGAGCAGTTCTTC. This gives the protein CASSRGGGLWVEQFF. This sequence joins TRBV28 and TRBJ2-1; the match to TRBD2 covers 8 bases. V was pared by 6 bases and J by 9 bases, with 13 bases of the junction left unmatched. Germline V gene lookup returns CDR1 MDHEN and CDR2 SYDVKM. The length of the CDR3 is 15 residues.

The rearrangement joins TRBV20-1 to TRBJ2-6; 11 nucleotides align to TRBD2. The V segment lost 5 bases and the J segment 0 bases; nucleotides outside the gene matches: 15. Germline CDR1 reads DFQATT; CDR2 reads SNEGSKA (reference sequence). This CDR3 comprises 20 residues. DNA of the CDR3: TGCAGTGCTGATGGATCCGGGACTAGCGGAACAATCTCTGGGGCCAACGTCCTGACTTTC. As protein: CSADGSGTSGTISGANVLTF.

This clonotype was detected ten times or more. The CDR3 here is CASSPSGHSSYEQYF. The CDR3 DNA is TGTGCCAGCTCACCATCCGGGCACTCCTCCTACGAGCAGTACTTC. This sequence joins TRBV18 and TRBJ2-7; no clear D. Germline assignment: CDR1 KGHSH and CDR2 LQKENI. The CDR3 is 15 residues long. The V and J ends lost 2 bases and 0 bases respectively, with 11 bases between them.

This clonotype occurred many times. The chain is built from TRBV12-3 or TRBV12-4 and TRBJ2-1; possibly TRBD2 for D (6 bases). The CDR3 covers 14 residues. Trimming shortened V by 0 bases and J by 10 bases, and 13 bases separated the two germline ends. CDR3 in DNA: TGTGCCAGCAGTTTAGCTCCGGCGACTAGAGAGCAGTTCTTC. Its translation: CASSLAPATREQFF.

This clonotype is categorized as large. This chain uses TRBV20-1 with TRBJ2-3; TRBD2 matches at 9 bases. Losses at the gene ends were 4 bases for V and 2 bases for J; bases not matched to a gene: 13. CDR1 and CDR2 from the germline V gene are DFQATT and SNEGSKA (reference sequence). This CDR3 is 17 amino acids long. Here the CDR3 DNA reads TGCAGTGCTATCCGAAGGGGGCTAGCGGGATACACAGATACGCAGTATTTT. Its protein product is CSAIRRGLAGYTDTQYF.

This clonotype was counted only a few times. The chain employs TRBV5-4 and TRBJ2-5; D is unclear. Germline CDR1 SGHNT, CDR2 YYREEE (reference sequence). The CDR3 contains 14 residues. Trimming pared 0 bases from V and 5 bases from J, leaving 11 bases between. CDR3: CASSLDRSTETQYF. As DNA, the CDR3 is TGTGCCAGCAGCTTGGATCGCAGCACGGAGACCCAGTACTTC.

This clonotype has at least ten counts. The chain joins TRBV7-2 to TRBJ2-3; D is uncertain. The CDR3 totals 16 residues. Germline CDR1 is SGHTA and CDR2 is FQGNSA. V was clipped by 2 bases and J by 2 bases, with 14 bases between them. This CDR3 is CASSLLAGYLTDTQYF. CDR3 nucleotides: TGTGCCAGCAGCTTATTGGCCGGATACCTCACAGATACGCAGTATTTT.